This T cell receptor beta chain was profiled in a study of graft-versus-host responses after intestinal transplantation. Study information: Every recipient underwent anti-thymocyte globulin induction, then tacrolimus and steroids for approximately 3 years.

This clone was counted between two and nine times. As yet, its antigen is unknown. Sequenced by immunoSEQ multiplex PCR; TCRdb stores in-frame clones only, minus some. The sample lists roughly 99,000 clones; 85% to 95% were seen once. The CDR3 length is 15 residues. Germline assignment: CDR1 MDHEN and CDR2 SYDVKM. V gave up 7 bases and J gave up 2 bases; unmatched junction bases: 9. This sequence originates from a human donor who was the organ donor for an intestinal transplant. The chain has TRBV28 and TRBJ2-7; the match to TRBD1 covers 9 bases. The sample was unstimulated CD8+ T cells sorted from spleen or lymph node cells, taken before transplant. The chain's CDR3 is CASTRGTGNTYEQYF. In nucleotides, the CDR3 is TGTGCCAGCACCCGGGGGACAGGGAACACCTACGAGCAGTACTTC.